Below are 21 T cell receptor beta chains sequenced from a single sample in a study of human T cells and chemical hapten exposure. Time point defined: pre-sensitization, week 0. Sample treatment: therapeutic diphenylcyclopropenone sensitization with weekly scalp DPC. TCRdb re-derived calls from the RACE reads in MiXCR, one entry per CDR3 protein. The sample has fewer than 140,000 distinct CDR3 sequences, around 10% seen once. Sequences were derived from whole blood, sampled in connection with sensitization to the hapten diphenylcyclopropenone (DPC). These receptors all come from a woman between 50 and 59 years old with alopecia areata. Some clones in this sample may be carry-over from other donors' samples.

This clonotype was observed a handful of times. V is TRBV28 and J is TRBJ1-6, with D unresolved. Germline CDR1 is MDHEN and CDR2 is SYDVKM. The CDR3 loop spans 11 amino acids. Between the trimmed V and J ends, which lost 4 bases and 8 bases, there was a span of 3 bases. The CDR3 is CASSSDSPLHF. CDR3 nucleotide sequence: TGTGCCAGCAGTTCCGATTCACCCCTCCACTTT.

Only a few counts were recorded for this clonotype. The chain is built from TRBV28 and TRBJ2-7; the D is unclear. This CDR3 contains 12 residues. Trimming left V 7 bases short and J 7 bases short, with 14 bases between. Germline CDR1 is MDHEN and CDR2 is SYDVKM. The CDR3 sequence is CASTEPTREQYF. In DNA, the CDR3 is TGTGCCAGCACCGAGCCAACGAGAGAGCAGTACTTC.

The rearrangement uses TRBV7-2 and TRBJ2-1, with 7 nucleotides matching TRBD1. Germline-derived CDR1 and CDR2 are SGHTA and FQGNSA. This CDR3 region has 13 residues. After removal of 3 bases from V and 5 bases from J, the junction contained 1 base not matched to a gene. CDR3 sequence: CASSFTGDNEQFF. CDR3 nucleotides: TGTGCCAGCAGCTTTACAGGGGACAATGAGCAGTTCTTC.

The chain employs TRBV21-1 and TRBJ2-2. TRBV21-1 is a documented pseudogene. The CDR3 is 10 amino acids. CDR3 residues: CASPPGELFF. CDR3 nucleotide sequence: TGTGCCAGTCCCCCCGGGGAGCTGTTTTTT.

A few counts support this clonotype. CDR3 DNA: TGTGCCAGCAGCCAAGCGTCACAGGACTTATACGAGCAGTACTTC. Translation: CASSQASQDLYEQYF. The chain is built from TRBV3-1 and TRBJ2-7, with D possibly being TRBD1 or TRBD2 (5 bases each). CDR1 and CDR2 from the germline V gene are LGHDT and YNNKEL (reference sequence). The ends were cut back, 1 base at V and 4 bases at J, with 14 bases in the middle. This CDR3 region has 15 residues.

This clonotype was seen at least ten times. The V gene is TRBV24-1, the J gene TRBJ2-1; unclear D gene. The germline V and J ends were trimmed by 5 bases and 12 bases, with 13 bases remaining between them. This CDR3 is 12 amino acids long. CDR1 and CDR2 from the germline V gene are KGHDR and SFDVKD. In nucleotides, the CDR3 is TGTGCCACCAGTGTGGGCCTTGGCGGGCAGTTCTTC. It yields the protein CATSVGLGGQFF.

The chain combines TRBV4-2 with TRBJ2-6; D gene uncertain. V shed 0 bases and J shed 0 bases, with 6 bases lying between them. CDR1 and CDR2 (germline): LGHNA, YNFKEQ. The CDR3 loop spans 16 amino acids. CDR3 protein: CASSQDVTSGANVLTF. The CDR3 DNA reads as TGTGCCAGCAGCCAAGATGTAACCTCTGGGGCCAACGTCCTGACTTTC.

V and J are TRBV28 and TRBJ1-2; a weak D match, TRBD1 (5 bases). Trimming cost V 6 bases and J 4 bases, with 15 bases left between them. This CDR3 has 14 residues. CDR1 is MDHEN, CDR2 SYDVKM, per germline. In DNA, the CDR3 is TGTGCCAGCAGACTACATCCCGGGGGCTATGGCTACACCTTC. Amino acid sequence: CASRLHPGGYGYTF.

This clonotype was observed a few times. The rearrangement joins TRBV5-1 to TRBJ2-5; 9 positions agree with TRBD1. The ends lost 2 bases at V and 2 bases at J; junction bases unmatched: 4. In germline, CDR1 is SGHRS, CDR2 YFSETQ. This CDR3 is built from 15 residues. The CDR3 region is CASSFWTGAQETQYF. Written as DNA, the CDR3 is TGCGCCAGCAGCTTCTGGACAGGGGCACAAGAGACCCAGTACTTC.

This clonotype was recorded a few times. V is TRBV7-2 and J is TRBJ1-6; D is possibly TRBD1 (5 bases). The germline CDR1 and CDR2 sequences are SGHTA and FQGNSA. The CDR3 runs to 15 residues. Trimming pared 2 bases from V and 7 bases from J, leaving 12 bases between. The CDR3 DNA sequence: TGTGCCAGCAGCTTAAATCAGGGTTTGAATTCACCCCTCCACTTT. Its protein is CASSLNQGLNSPLHF.

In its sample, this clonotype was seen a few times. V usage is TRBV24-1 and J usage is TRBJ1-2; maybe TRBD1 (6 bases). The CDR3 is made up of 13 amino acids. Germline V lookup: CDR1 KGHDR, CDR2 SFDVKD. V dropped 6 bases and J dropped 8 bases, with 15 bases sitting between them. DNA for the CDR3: TGTGCCACCAGTCGCACGGGACATTCAGGCTACACCTTC. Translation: CATSRTGHSGYTF.

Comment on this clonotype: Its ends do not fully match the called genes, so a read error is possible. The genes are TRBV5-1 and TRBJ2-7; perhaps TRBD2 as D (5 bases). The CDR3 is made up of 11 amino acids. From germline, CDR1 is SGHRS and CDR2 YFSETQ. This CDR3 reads CASSLDRTWKF. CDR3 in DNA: TGCGCCAGCAGCTTGGATCGGACTTGGAAATTC.

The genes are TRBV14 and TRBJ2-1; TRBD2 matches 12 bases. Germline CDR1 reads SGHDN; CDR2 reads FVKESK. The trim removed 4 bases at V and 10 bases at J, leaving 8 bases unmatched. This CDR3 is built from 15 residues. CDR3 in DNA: TGTGCCAGCAGCCCTGGACTAGCGGGGTATTTCGAGCAGTTCTTC. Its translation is CASSPGLAGYFEQFF.

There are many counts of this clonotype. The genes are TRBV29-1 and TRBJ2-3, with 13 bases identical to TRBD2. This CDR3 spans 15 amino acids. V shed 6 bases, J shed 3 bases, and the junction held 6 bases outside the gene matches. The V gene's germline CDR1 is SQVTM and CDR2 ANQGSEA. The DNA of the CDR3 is TGCAGCGTACAAAAGACTAGCGGGGGGACAGATACGCAGTATTTT. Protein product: CSVQKTSGGTDTQYF.

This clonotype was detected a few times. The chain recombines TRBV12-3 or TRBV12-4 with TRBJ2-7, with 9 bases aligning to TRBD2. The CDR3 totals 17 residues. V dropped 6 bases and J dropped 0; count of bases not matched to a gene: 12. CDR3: CASRGLAAFSRSYEQYF. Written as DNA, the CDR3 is TGTGCCAGCAGGGGACTAGCCGCATTTTCCCGCTCCTACGAGCAGTACTTC.

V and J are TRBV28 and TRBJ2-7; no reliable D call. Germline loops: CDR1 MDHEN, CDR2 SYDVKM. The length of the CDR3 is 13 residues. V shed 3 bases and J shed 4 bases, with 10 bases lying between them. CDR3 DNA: TGTGCCAGCAGTTTTTCACACGGATACGAGCAGTACTTC. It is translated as CASSFSHGYEQYF. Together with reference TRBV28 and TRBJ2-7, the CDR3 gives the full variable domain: DVKVTQSSRYLVKRTGEKVFLECVQDMDHENMFWYRQDPGLGLRLIYFSYDVKMKEKGDIPEGYSVSREKKERFSLILESASTNQTSMYLCASSFSHGYEQYFGPGTRLTVT.

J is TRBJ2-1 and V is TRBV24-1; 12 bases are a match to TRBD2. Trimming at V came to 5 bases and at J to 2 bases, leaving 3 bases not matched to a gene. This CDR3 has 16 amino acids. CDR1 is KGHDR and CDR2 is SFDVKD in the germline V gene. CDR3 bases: TGTGCCACCAGTGCTAGCGGGAGGGCCACCTACAATGAGCAGTTCTTC. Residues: CATSASGRATYNEQFF.

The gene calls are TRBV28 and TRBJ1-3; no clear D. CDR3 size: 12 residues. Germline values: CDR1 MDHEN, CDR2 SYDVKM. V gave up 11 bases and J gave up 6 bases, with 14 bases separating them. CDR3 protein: CASRTLINTIYF. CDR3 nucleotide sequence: TGTGCCTCCCGGACCCTTATAAACACCATATATTTT. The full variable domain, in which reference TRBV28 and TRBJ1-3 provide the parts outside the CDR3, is DVKVTQSSRYLVKRTGEKVFLECVQDMDHENMFWYRQDPGLGLRLIYFSYDVKMKEKGDIPEGYSVSREKKERFSLILESASTNQTSMYLCASRTLINTIYFGEGSWLTVV.

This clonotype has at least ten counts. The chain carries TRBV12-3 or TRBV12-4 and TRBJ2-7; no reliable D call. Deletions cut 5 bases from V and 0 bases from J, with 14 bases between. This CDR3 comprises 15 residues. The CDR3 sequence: CASSMGSLTSYEQYF. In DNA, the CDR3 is TGTGCCAGCAGTATGGGCAGTCTGACCTCCTACGAGCAGTACTTC.

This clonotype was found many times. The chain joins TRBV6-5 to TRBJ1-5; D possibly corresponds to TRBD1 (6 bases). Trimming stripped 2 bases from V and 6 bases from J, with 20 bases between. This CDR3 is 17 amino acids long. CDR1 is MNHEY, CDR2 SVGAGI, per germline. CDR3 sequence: CASSYTASRGESQPQHF. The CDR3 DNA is TGTGCCAGCAGTTACACGGCGAGCAGGGGCGAAAGTCAGCCCCAGCATTTT.

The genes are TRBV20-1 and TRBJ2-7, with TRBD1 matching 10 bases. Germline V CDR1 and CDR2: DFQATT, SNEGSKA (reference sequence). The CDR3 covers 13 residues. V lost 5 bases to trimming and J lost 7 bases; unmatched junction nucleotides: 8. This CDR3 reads CSAARQGAIEQYF. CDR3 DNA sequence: TGCAGTGCTGCCCGACAGGGGGCGATTGAGCAGTACTTC.